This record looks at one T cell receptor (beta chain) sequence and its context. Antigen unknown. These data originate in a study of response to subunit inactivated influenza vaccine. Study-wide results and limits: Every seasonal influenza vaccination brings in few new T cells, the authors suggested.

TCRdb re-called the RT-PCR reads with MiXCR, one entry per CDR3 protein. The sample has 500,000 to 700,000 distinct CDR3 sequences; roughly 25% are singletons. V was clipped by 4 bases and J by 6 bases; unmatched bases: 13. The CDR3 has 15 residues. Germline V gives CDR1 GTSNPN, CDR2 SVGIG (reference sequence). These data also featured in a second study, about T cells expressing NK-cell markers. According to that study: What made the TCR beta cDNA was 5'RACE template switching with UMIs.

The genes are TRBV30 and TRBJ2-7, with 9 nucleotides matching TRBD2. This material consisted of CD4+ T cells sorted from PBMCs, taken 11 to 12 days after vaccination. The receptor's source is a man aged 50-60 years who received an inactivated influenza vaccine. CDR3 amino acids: CAWIGGAGGPIEQYF. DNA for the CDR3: TGTGCCTGGATAGGAGGGGCGGGAGGGCCCATCGAGCAGTACTTC.